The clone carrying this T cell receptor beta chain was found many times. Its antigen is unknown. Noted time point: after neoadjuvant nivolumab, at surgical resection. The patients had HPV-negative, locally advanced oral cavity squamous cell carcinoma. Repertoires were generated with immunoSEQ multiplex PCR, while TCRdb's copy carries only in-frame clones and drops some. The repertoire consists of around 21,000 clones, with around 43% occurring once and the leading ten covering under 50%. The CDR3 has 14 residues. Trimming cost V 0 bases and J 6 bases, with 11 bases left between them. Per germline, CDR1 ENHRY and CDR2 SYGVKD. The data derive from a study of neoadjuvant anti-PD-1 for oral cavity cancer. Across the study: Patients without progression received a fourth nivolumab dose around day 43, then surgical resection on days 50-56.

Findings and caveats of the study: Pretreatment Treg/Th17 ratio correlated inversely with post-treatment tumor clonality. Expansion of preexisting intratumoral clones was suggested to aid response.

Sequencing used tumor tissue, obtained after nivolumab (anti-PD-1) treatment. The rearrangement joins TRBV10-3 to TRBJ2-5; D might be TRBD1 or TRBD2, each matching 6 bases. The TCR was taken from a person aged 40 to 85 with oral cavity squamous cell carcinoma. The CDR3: CAISESEGVKTQYF. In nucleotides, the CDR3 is TGTGCCATCAGTGAGTCGGAGGGGGTCAAGACCCAGTACTTC.